This TCR beta chain was obtained from a study of beta chain features in type 1 diabetes (dated by TCRdb to the late 2010s). Context from the whole study: Patients and healthy donors did not differ in mean age, gender distribution, total cell number or subset yield. A total of some 100,000,000 sorted cells were examined across all samples, and a strong correlation was observed between cell number per subset and RNA yield. The study compared the TCRB repertoires of sorted circulating CD4+ T cell subsets in recently diagnosed type 1 diabetes patients with those in matched healthy donors. Regulatory and stem cell-like memory subsets were obtained from only 8 patients and roughly eight healthy donors, while naive and central memory subsets were obtained from all 30 or so donors.

What the study reported, not specific to this receptor: A moderate but significant shortening of TCRB CDR3 length was observed in type 1 diabetes patients in all four CD4+ subsets. Shorter templates might have been favored by PCR, but patient and control samples were amplified and corrected together, so both groups would have been affected equally by any skew. Patients with type 1 diabetes made fewer insertions and deleted more nucleotides at VDJ recombination sites, implying thymic rearrangement abnormalities. Naive, central memory and regulatory TCRB repertoires appeared to be more alike among patients than among healthy donors. Because small numbers of individuals were included in the HLA sub-analyses, any influence of HLA type on TCRB rearrangement was left unresolved. Because cDNA rather than genomic DNA was sequenced, highly expressing activated cells could have been over-represented, although no difference in activation and CD3 levels was found between groups.

This clone has only one observation. The antigen it binds to is not known. One end of the junction is discordant with germline, which a read error may explain. From each donor, a single peripheral blood sample of around 0.12 L on average was drawn into heparinised tubes. Using a panel that included CD45RO, CCR7, CD25, CD127, CD95 and CD27, naive, central memory, regulatory and stem cell-like memory CD4+ T cells were sorted on a BD FACSAria II. Purity was above 95% for every sorted population. PBMCs were isolated right away by Lymphoprep density gradient centrifugation and were stained directly, without culture. Samples were stained and sorted in pairs, with one healthy donor and one patient per experiment, so that batch effects were minimized. All of the isolated RNA was reverse transcribed with the High Capacity cDNA Reverse Transcription Kit, so expressed TCRB transcripts were sequenced. Deep immunoSEQ sequencing was performed on naive, central memory and regulatory T cell samples, with an average of approximately 3.9 million total reads per sample. Sorted cells were lysed in RLT buffer and RNA was extracted with DNase-treated RNeasy Micro or Mini kits, depending on cell number. To prevent cross-contamination, each cell subset was processed individually, whereas patient and healthy donor samples were processed jointly. The immunoSEQ multiplex PCR was used to amplify TCRB sequences from cDNA, yielding 87-bp fragments that span the CDR3 region. The amplicons were sequenced using the Illumina HiSeq platform. As for how the authors treated the data: PCR bias was computationally corrected using synthetic template baselines, reads within Hamming distance 2 were collapsed, and singletons that could not be merged were discarded. Reads were aligned to IMGT to assign V, D and J genes, CDR3 length, and insertions or deletions at six rearrangement sites. Within each subset, clonotype counts were normalized to sorted cell number, and only after that were true diversity and Gini coefficients computed with the tcR R package. Repertoire sharing was quantified using the overlap coefficient calculated on TCRB nucleotide sequences. TCRdb limited this immuneACCESS table to in-frame rearrangements with V and J called. A share of clones is missing; checked studies link under half to unresolved V genes, and the rest is unexplained. The V and J calls and clone size come from that table; D and trimming were worked out from the DNA. Present in this sample are about 320,000 clones, approximately 15% of which were seen just once. The ten largest clones capture 6.7% of the sample.

The germline V gene gives CDR1 as SNHLY and CDR2 as FYNNEI. The CDR3, from cysteine to phenylalanine, totals 14 residues. Only the CDR3 DNA stays, 42 bases, in frame from base 1. This sequence uses TRBV2 and TRBJ2-4, and TRBD1 may be the D gene, going by 7 matching bases. This sequence originates from a young man in good health. Sequencing input: central memory CD4+ T cells from blood. The CDR3 region has the sequence CASSEGGAGHIQYF. The nucleotides are TGTGCCAGCAGCGAAGGGGGCGCGGGGCACATTCAGTACTTC.